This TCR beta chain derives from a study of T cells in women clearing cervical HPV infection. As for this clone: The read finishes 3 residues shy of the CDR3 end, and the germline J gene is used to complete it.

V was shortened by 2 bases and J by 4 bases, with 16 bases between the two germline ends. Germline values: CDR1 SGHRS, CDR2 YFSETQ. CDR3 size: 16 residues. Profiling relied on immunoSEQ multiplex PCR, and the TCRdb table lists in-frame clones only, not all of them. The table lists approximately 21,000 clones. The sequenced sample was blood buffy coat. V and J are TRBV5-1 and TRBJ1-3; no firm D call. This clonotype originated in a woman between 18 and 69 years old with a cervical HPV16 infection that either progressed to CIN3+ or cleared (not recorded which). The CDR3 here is CASSLNPGVGGNTIYF. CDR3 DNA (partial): TGCGCCAGCAGCTTAAACCCCGGGGTCGGCGGAAACACC.